These T cell receptor beta chains were read from a single sample in a study of technical replicates of blood from a few donors. This table comes from immunoSEQ multiplex PCR, and its TCRdb copy is limited to in-frame clones, with some not included. This table holds about 83,000 clones, about 90% found once. The sequencing sample was made of T cells isolated from PBMCs. Receptors originate from a human donor in good health. Each CDR3 is given with its conserved first and last residue. Fields, in order: D gene, J gene, V gene, CDR3 DNA, CDR3 protein. A D gene is named only where the DNA matches it firmly.

TRBD2,TRBJ2-1,TRBV4-1,TGCGCCAGCAGCCAAGAAGCGGGAGGGAGTAGTGAGCAGTTCTTC,CASSQEAGGSSEQFF
TRBD1,TRBJ1-2,TRBV5-1,TGCGCCAGCTTTGGGACAGGGTACTATGGCTACACCTTC,CASFGTGYYGYTF
TRBD1,TRBJ2-7,TRBV7-8,TGTGCCAGCAGCTCCAGGGGGAACTACGAGCAGTACTTC,CASSSRGNYEQYF
NA,TRBJ2-2,TRBV7-9,TGTGCCAGCACCCCAGGGCCGACCGGGGAGCTGTTTTTT,CASTPGPTGELFF
TRBD1,TRBJ1-5,TRBV19,TGTGCCAGTAGTGACGAAACAGGGGCTCAGCCCCAGCATTTT,CASSDETGAQPQHF
TRBD2,TRBJ2-3,TRBV10-3,TGTGCCATCAGTGACCAACGGACTAGCGGGGGAACCACAGATACGCAGTATTTT,CAISDQRTSGGTTDTQYF
NA,TRBJ1-1,TRBV6-5,TGTGCCAGCAATATAAACCCAAGGGCTGCGGGTGCTTTCTTT,CASNINPRAAGAFF
NA,TRBJ1-3,TRBV7-2,TGTGCCAGCAGCTTAGCGTTTCAGGGCGACACCATATATTTT,CASSLAFQGDTIYF
TRBD2,TRBJ2-5,TRBV4-1,TGCGCCAGCCGAACTAGCGGGAGCTATTTGGAGACCCAGTACTTC,CASRTSGSYLETQYF
NA,TRBJ2-7,TRBV6-1,TGTGCCAGCAGTGAATCAGGGCCCTACGAGCAGTACTTC,CASSESGPYEQYF
NA,TRBJ1-1,TRBV14,TGTGCCAGCAGCCAAGACTGGAGTCAGGGGCCTTTCTTT,CASSQDWSQGPFF
NA,TRBJ1-2,TRBV19,TGTGCCAGTAGTATAGATGCGCGAGATGGCTACACCTTC,CASSIDARDGYTF
TRBD2,TRBJ2-3,TRBV5-1,TGCGCCAGCAGCATAAGGACTAGCGGGGGGGCCTCAACCTCCACAGATACGCAGTATTTT,CASSIRTSGGASTSTDTQYF
NA,TRBJ2-3,TRBV6-5,TGTGCCAGCAGTTACCAACCTAGCGTCACAGATACGCAGTATTTT,CASSYQPSVTDTQYF
TRBD2,TRBJ2-4,TRBV9,TGTGCCAGCAGCGCAAGGGGACTAGAGAACATTCAGTACTTC,CASSARGLENIQYF
NA,TRBJ2-7,TRBV4-1,TGCGCCAGCAGCCTCCGAGGCCCGAACTCTGACTACGAGCAGTACTTC,CASSLRGPNSDYEQYF
TRBD1,TRBJ2-7,TRBV7-6,TGTGCCAGCAGCCCGACAGGGGGATACGAGCAGTACTTC,CASSPTGGYEQYF
TRBD2,TRBJ2-7,TRBV5-1,TGCGCCAGCAGCCCCGGGACTAGCGGGGGGGAGCAGTACTTC,CASSPGTSGGEQYF
TRBD1,TRBJ2-3,TRBV6-5,TGTGCCAGCAGTCACAGACAGGGAAGCCCAGATACGCAGTATTTT,CASSHRQGSPDTQYF
TRBD1,TRBJ2-2,TRBV5-6,TGTGCCAGCAGCCCGGACAGGGGGCGCCCCGGGGAGCTGTTTTTT,CASSPDRGRPGELFF
TRBD2,TRBJ2-3,TRBV10-3,TGTGCCATCAGTGAGTCGACTAGCGGGGGGGCGGATACGCAGTATTTT,CAISESTSGGADTQYF
TRBD1,TRBJ2-7,TRBV7-8,TGTGCCAGCAGCGGGCGCACACCGGGACAGGGGTCCTACGAGCAGTACTTC,CASSGRTPGQGSYEQYF
TRBD2,TRBJ2-7,TRBV14,TGTGCCAGCAGCCTTGGACTAGCGGGAGCCTACGAGCAGTACTTC,CASSLGLAGAYEQYF